This T cell receptor (beta chain) was obtained from a study of CDR3 diversity in severe acne. A single record per CDR3 protein comes from TCRdb applying MiXCR to the PCR reads. This sample has 97,000 or so distinct CDR3 sequences; about half occur once, and the top ten carry about an eighth. This CDR3 spans 14 amino acids. CDR1 is SQVTM and CDR2 is ANQGSEA in the germline V gene. Trimming took off 0 bases at V and 2 bases at J, with 7 bases between the two ends. The clonotype originates from a male donor with acne. This chain joins TRBV29-1 and TRBJ2-2; D might be TRBD1 or TRBD2, each matching 5 bases. The sequenced sample consisted of blood. In DNA, the CDR3 is TGCAGCGTTGAAGAGGGGGTTAACACCGGGGAGCTGTTTTTT. This sequence encodes CSVEEGVNTGELFF.